One sample yielded the 13 T cell receptor beta chains listed below, sequenced in a study of breast tumors, draining lymph nodes, adjacent tissues. TCRdb redid the calling of the multiplex PCR reads with MiXCR, one entry per CDR3 protein. The table shows tens of thousands of distinct CDR3 sequences, with under 55% occurring only once. Material for sequencing was breast tumor tissue. Receptors were obtained from a female donor with breast cancer. Some clones in this sample may be carry-over from other donors' samples.

The genes are TRBV7-9 and TRBJ2-7, with TRBD1 identical over 10 bases. The length of the CDR3 is 13 residues. Unmatched junction bases numbered 5, after V lost 5 bases and J lost 7 bases. CDR1 and CDR2 (germline): SEHNR, FQNEAQ (reference sequence). In nucleotides, the CDR3 is TGTGCCAGCAGCACCGGGACAGGGGAAGAGCAGTACTTC. This translates into CASSTGTGEEQYF.

The chain uses TRBV4-3 and TRBJ2-7; no clear D gene. This CDR3 has 12 residues. Looked up from germline, CDR1 is LGHNA and CDR2 is YSLEER. V was pared by 0 bases and J by 6 bases, with 6 bases between. This chain's CDR3 is CASSQDSGEQYF. The CDR3 DNA reads TGCGCCAGCAGCCAAGATTCCGGCGAGCAGTACTTC.

J is TRBJ1-5 and V is TRBV30, with 8 positions matching TRBD1. Germline V CDR1 and CDR2: GTSNPN, SVGIG (reference sequence). Trimming cost V 3 bases and J 2 bases; bases outside gene matches: 6. The CDR3 is 15 residues long. The CDR3 sequence: CAWREGQGGNQPQHF. The CDR3 DNA reads as TGTGCCTGGAGGGAAGGACAGGGCGGCAATCAGCCCCAGCATTTT.

This clonotype was seen many times. V and J are TRBV6-6 and TRBJ2-7; D is possibly TRBD1 (5 bases). Germline CDR1 MNHNY, CDR2 SVGAGI (reference sequence). This CDR3 has 12 residues. The V and J ends lost 4 bases and 4 bases respectively, with 8 bases between them. CDR3 DNA sequence: TGTGCCAGCAGTTCTCAGGGTTACGAGCAGTACTTC. Translated: CASSSQGYEQYF.

This clonotype qualifies as medium-sized. The chain employs TRBV19 and TRBJ2-3; 10 bases agree with TRBD2. In germline, CDR1 is LNHDA, CDR2 SQIVND (reference sequence). After removal of 10 bases from V and 2 bases from J, the junction contained 21 bases not matched to a gene. This CDR3 comprises 19 residues. The CDR3 DNA is TGTGCCACCTACCCGGGACAGACACTAGCGGGAAGCCACACAGATACGCAGTATTTT. Translation gives CATYPGQTLAGSHTDTQYF.

At least ten counts were recorded for this clonotype. This may be a read error, as it is one base from a much larger clone. The chain links TRBV20-1 to TRBJ2-7; TRBD1 matches at 10 bases. The CDR3 covers 16 residues. The germline V gene encodes CDR1 DFQATT and CDR2 SNEGSKA (reference sequence). CDR3 DNA: TGCAGCGGGCCGGGACAGGGGCAGACTGCCTCCTACGAGCAGTACTTC. Translation gives CSGPGQGQTASYEQYF.

This clonotype was observed many times. The chain combines TRBV5-6 with TRBJ2-5; D unresolved. The germline CDR1 and CDR2 sequences are SGHDT and YYEEEE. CDR3 length: 11 amino acids. V was clipped by 4 bases and J by 5 bases, with 6 bases between them. CDR3 sequence (DNA): TGTGCCAGCAGCCTGCCCGAGACCCAGTACTTC. Protein sequence: CASSLPETQYF.

The chain links TRBV20-1 to TRBJ1-5; weak D call: TRBD1 (5 bases). This CDR3 region has 17 residues. Trimming pared 6 bases from V and 1 base from J, leaving 22 bases between. CDR1 and CDR2 (germline): DFQATT, SNEGSKA (reference sequence). CDR3 DNA: TGCAGTGCCGGAGGAATACCAGGGACTAGCAGCAATCAGCCCCAGCATTTT. Encoded protein: CSAGGIPGTSSNQPQHF.

This chain joins TRBV13 and TRBJ1-5; D unclear. Deletions cut 7 bases from V and 11 bases from J, with 21 bases between. The CDR3 has 14 residues. The germline gives CDR1 PRHDT, CDR2 FYEKMQ (reference sequence). The CDR3 region is CASNPSRIQETQHF. The CDR3 region has the DNA TGTGCCAGCAACCCAAGTAGGATACAAGAGACCCAGCATTTT.

The genes are TRBV5-6 and TRBJ1-4; D unclear. Looked up from germline, CDR1 is SGHDT and CDR2 is YYEEEE. V lost 0 bases and J 8 bases, leaving 8 bases between the germline ends. This CDR3 spans 13 amino acids. The DNA of the CDR3 is TGTGCCAGCAGCTTGGAGGTGTCGGAAAAACTGTTTTTT. As protein: CASSLEVSEKLFF.

Remarks on this clonotype: Mismatch with germline at one junction end may stem from a read error. The gene calls are TRBV5-1 and TRBJ2-5; TRBD2 aligns across 12 bases. The CDR3 spans 14 residues. The germline V gene encodes CDR1 SGHRS and CDR2 YFSETQ. CDR3 sequence reads: CASGPSGREETRYF. The CDR3 DNA reads as TGCGCCAGCGGCCCTAGCGGGAGGGAAGAGACCCGGTACTTC.

The table lists this clonotype with many counts. The genes are TRBV28 and TRBJ1-6; TRBD1 might be the D (6 bases). CDR3 size: 16 residues. V shed 3 bases and J shed 8 bases, with 17 bases lying between them. From germline, CDR1 is MDHEN and CDR2 SYDVKM. The CDR3 reads CASSFRGWAGDSPLHF. Written as DNA, the CDR3 is TGTGCCAGCAGTTTCAGGGGATGGGCGGGTGATTCACCCCTCCACTTT.

V usage is TRBV6-6 and J usage is TRBJ2-2; TRBD2 might be the D (6 bases). Between the trimmed V and J ends, which lost 7 bases and 8 bases, there was a span of 17 bases. The CDR3 length is 14 residues. Germline CDR1 MNHNY, CDR2 SVGAGI (reference sequence). CDR3 coding DNA: TGTGCCAGCAAGCTCCGGGACTCCCGGGGGGAGCTGTTTTTT. Translation: CASKLRDSRGELFF.